This T cell receptor (beta chain) comes out of a study of OX40 agonist ivuxolimab in advanced cancers. Study summary: With ivuxolimab, an agonistic anti-OX40 (CD134) antibody, patients were treated. Study-wide findings and caveats: Some nonresponders also had low normalized T-cell clonal expansion. CD8+ T cells were the subset that, on average, had more expanded clones than CD4+.

V lost 5 bases, J lost 0 bases, and 13 bases lay in between. The CDR3 sequence is 15 residues long. Germline values: CDR1 LNHDA, CDR2 SQIVND (reference sequence). This clone appeared a single time. Antigen specificity is unknown. Some clones are missing from TCRdb's copy, which holds only in-frame ones; the method was immunoSEQ multiplex PCR. This sample has some 100,000 clones, with more than 85% found just once. This sequence originates from an adult with an advanced solid tumor such as melanoma, head and neck, liver or kidney cancer. This specimen consisted of CD4+ or CD8+ T cells sorted from blood, obtained in a trial of the OX40 agonist ivuxolimab. The chain is built from TRBV19 and TRBJ1-1; D is unresolved. The CDR3 sequence is CASSLNGNMNTEAFF. In nucleotides, the CDR3 is TGTGCCAGTAGTCTGAACGGGAACATGAACACTGAAGCTTTCTTT. The variable domain in full, completed from reference TRBV19 and TRBJ1-1, reads DGGITQSPKYLFRKEGQNVTLSCEQNLNHDAMYWYRQDPGQGLRLIYYSQIVNDFQKGDIAEGYSVSREKKESFPLTVTSAQKNPTAFYLCASSLNGNMNTEAFFGQGTRLTVV.